The following is a TCR beta chain sequence with its context. Its antigen is unknown. Using immunoSEQ multiplex PCR, the repertoire was profiled, and TCRdb retains in-frame clones only, with some absent. The table records about 980,000 clones, around three quarters of them present only once. This record comes from a study of shared clonotypes between healthy human individuals. General study results and limits: Clonotype sharing among donors was expected to depend on sequencing depth. Estimated richness values were generally larger in naive subsets than in memory subsets. Non-shared clonotypes had lower generation probabilities than clonotypes shared by all four sorted-subset donors.

The ends lost 5 bases at V and 4 bases at J; junction bases unmatched: 12. The CDR3 spans 16 residues. Germline V gene sequence: CDR1 KGHSH, CDR2 LQKENI. The clonotype originates from a man between 18 and 29 years old in good health. Material for sequencing was memory CD4+ T cells sorted from blood. Documented subset: CD45RA-negative fraction. The rearrangement joins TRBV18 to TRBJ1-1, with TRBD1 matching 8 bases. The CDR3 region is CASSSSQGASGTEAFF. CDR3 bases: TGTGCCAGCTCATCCTCTCAGGGGGCGTCGGGCACTGAAGCTTTCTTT.